This entry lists 22 T cell receptor beta chains sequenced from one sample in a study of T cells after yellow fever vaccination (dated by TCRdb to about 2019). The library was generated by 5' RACE. These reads were obtained on an Illumina HiSeq 2500. TCRdb ran its own pipeline on the public reads, namely fastp trimming at Q25 and MiXCR clone calling, and kept in-frame beta chains. Each CDR3 protein gets just one entry, which takes the most common genes and DNA from the rows behind it. In all, the sample holds around 530,000 distinct CDR3 sequences, and roughly a sixth of those were seen once. The ten largest clones take up roughly 17% of the sample. This specimen's treatment or condition label, per the study, means: live attenuated yellow fever vaccine strain. Sequenced material: PBMCs, taken roughly 5 days after the first yellow fever vaccination. The source of these receptors is a man between 18 and 29 years old who received the YFV17D yellow fever vaccine.

This chain joins TRBV25-1 and TRBJ2-5; D tentatively fits TRBD1 or TRBD2 (5 bases each). Trimming removed 7 bases at V and 3 bases at J, with 18 bases between. CDR3 length: 15 residues. Germline loops: CDR1 MGHDK, CDR2 SYGVNS. CDR3 loop: CASTQPGTEKETQYF. CDR3 DNA: TGTGCCAGCACTCAACCCGGGACGGAGAAAGAGACCCAGTACTTC. Drawing the rest from reference TRBV25-1 and TRBJ2-5, the complete variable domain is EADIYQTPRYLVIGTGKKITLECSQTMGHDKMYWYQQDPGMELHLIHYSYGVNSTEKGDLSSESTVSRIRTEHFPLTLESARPSHTSQYLCASTQPGTEKETQYFGPGTRLLVL.

The J gene is TRBJ1-1, the V gene TRBV27; D is undetermined. The ends were cut back, 6 bases at V and 3 bases at J, with 11 bases in the middle. This CDR3 has 13 amino acids. Germline V gene sequence: CDR1 MNHEY, CDR2 SMNVEV (reference sequence). The CDR3 spells CASRDIRDTEAFF. The CDR3 DNA sequence: TGTGCCAGCAGGGATATTCGGGACACTGAAGCTTTCTTT.

In its sample, this clonotype was seen a few times. The V and J genes are TRBV7-3 and TRBJ2-1; D call uncertain. CDR3 length: 13 amino acids. Trimming pared 1 base from V and 8 bases from J, leaving 9 bases between. The V gene's germline CDR1 is SGHTA and CDR2 FQGTGA. CDR3: CASSLRASHEQFF. CDR3 nucleotides: TGTGCCAGCAGCTTAAGGGCCAGCCATGAGCAGTTCTTC.

This clonotype was picked up many times. This chain connects TRBV7-9 to TRBJ2-5; 7 nucleotides match TRBD2. Germline CDR1 SEHNR, CDR2 FQNEAQ (reference sequence). The CDR3 sequence is 15 residues long. V was pared by 2 bases and J by 2 bases, with 5 bases of the junction left unmatched. The chain's CDR3 is CASSLQRGWQETQYF. The DNA of the CDR3 is TGTGCCAGCAGCTTACAGCGGGGTTGGCAAGAGACCCAGTACTTC. The full variable domain, its missing parts supplied by reference TRBV7-9 and TRBJ2-5, is DTGVSQNPRHKITKRGQNVTFRCDPISEHNRLYWYRQTLGQGPEFLTYFQNEAQLEKSRLLSDRFSAERPKGSFSTLEIQRTEQGDSAMYLCASSLQRGWQETQYFGPGTRLLVL.

This clonotype was seen more than once but under ten times. This chain links TRBV28 with TRBJ2-1, with 9 nucleotides matching TRBD2. The junction had 13 bases not matched to a gene; V was cut back by 8 bases and J by 8 bases. CDR3 size: 15 residues. Germline values: CDR1 MDHEN, CDR2 SYDVKM. CDR3 region: CASGRAGGPVDEQFF. The DNA of the CDR3 is TGTGCCAGCGGCAGGGCGGGGGGGCCGGTCGATGAGCAGTTCTTC.

The chain joins TRBV29-1 to TRBJ1-5; D not resolved. Germline CDR1 reads SQVTM; CDR2 reads ANQGSEA. The CDR3 sequence is 15 residues long. The germline V and J ends were trimmed by 1 base and 5 bases, with 15 bases remaining between them. In DNA, the CDR3 is TGCAGCGTTGAAGCTCCCCCGTTAGAGCATCAGCCCCAGCATTTT. The encoded protein is CSVEAPPLEHQPQHF.

The chain employs TRBV9 and TRBJ2-3; D is perhaps TRBD1 (6 bases). The CDR3 runs to 14 residues. Germline V lookup: CDR1 SGDLS, CDR2 YYNGEE. V was pared by 2 bases and J by 2 bases, with 9 bases between. The CDR3 coding sequence is TGTGCCAGCAGCGTTTGGACAGCCACAGATACGCAGTATTTT. Translation gives CASSVWTATDTQYF.

The gene calls are TRBV4-2 and TRBJ2-7; D possibly corresponds to TRBD1 (6 bases). Per germline, CDR1 LGHNA and CDR2 YNFKEQ. Trimming took off 0 bases at V and 2 bases at J, with 11 bases between the two ends. The CDR3 spans 15 residues. DNA for the CDR3: TGTGCCAGCAGCCAAGATTGGCCAGGGGCCTACGAGCAGTACGTC. Residues: CASSQDWPGAYEQYV.

This chain links TRBV12-3 or TRBV12-4 with TRBJ1-5; D uncertain. The CDR3 is 13 amino acids. V shed 6 bases and J shed 4 bases, with 10 bases lying between them. The CDR3 region is CASRPEVNQPQHF. In DNA, the CDR3 is TGTGCCAGCAGACCAGAGGTAAATCAGCCCCAGCATTTT.

J is TRBJ1-1 and V is TRBV7-9, with TRBD1 matching 7 bases. The CDR3 has 14 amino acids. Trimming at V came to 5 bases and at J to 3 bases, leaving 6 bases not matched to a gene. Germline V gives CDR1 SEHNR, CDR2 FQNEAQ (reference sequence). The CDR3 region has the DNA TGTGCCAGCAGCCGAACACAGGGGTACACTGAAGCTTTCTTT. It is translated as CASSRTQGYTEAFF.

This clonotype has a handful of counts. The CDR3, as DNA: TGTGCCAGCAGTTTCCGTGCTGATACGCAGTATTTT. As protein: CASSFRADTQYF. The genes are TRBV12-3 or TRBV12-4 and TRBJ2-3; no clear D. The ends were cut back, 3 bases at V and 6 bases at J, with 7 bases in the middle. CDR3 length: 12 amino acids.

This chain connects TRBV12-3 or TRBV12-4 to TRBJ2-5, with D perhaps TRBD2 (6 bases). The ends were cut back, 6 bases at V and 3 bases at J, with 11 bases in the middle. There are 13 residues in the CDR3. In DNA, the CDR3 is TGTGCCAGCAGCCGTTGGGGGGAAGAGACCCAGTACTTC. This gives the protein CASSRWGEETQYF.

This clonotype was seen only a few times. J is TRBJ1-2 and V is TRBV7-9, with D uncertain. The CDR3 is 12 residues long. Germline CDR1 is SEHNR and CDR2 is FQNEAQ (reference sequence). Trimming removed 5 bases from V and 5 bases from J, with 9 bases in between. The CDR3 spells CASSHGKYGYTF. In DNA form, the CDR3 reads TGTGCCAGCAGCCACGGAAAGTATGGCTACACCTTC.

This clonotype turned up a few times. The genes are TRBV4-1 and TRBJ2-7; 9 bases are a match to TRBD1. Trimming removed 6 bases from V and 1 base from J; junction bases left unmatched: 4. CDR1 and CDR2 from the germline V gene are MGHRA and YSYEKL. The CDR3 has 14 residues. The CDR3 is CASSLDRGSYEQYF. CDR3 DNA: TGCGCCAGCAGTCTCGACAGGGGGTCCTACGAGCAGTACTTC.

V and J are TRBV4-3 and TRBJ1-2, with D hard to call. There are 14 residues in the CDR3. Trimming took 0 bases from V and 5 from J, leaving 10 bases between them. The germline CDR1 and CDR2 sequences are LGHNA and YSLEER. The CDR3 loop is CASSQDKTAYGYTF. The CDR3 nucleotides are TGCGCCAGCAGCCAAGATAAAACAGCTTATGGCTACACCTTC.

The chain joins TRBV7-6 to TRBJ1-2, with 9 bases aligning to TRBD1. The ends lost 3 bases at V and 6 bases at J; junction bases unmatched: 8. The germline gives CDR1 SGHVS, CDR2 FNYEAQ. CDR3 length equals 15 residues. CDR3 protein: CASSLGQGWADGYTF. The CDR3 DNA reads as TGTGCCAGCAGCTTGGGACAGGGATGGGCGGATGGCTACACCTTC.

This rearrangement joins TRBV5-1 to TRBJ2-2; D not certain. Trimming removed 3 bases at V and 8 bases at J, with 11 bases between. Germline V gene lookup returns CDR1 SGHRS and CDR2 YFSETQ. This CDR3 is built from 13 residues. The CDR3 nucleotides are TGCGCCAGCAGCTCCACGTTGTTGGGGGAGCTGTTTTTT. It yields the protein CASSSTLLGELFF.

In this sample, this clonotype turned up a few times. V is TRBV5-1 and J is TRBJ1-1; D unresolved. The CDR3 sequence is 14 residues long. Germline loops: CDR1 SGHRS, CDR2 YFSETQ. The V and J ends lost 5 bases and 1 base respectively, with 12 bases between them. For the CDR3, the DNA is TGCGCCAGCAGACAGCCCTACCGGAACACTGAAGCTTTCTTT. Translation gives CASRQPYRNTEAFF.

This clonotype has more than one count but fewer than ten. The V and J genes are TRBV19 and TRBJ1-2; 7 nucleotides align to TRBD1. V was pared by 5 bases and J by 7 bases, with 7 bases of the junction left unmatched. Germline lookup yields CDR1 LNHDA and CDR2 SQIVND (reference sequence). The CDR3 consists of 13 residues. CDR3 sequence: CASSLNRGGGYTF. Here the CDR3 DNA reads TGTGCCAGTAGTTTGAACAGGGGCGGTGGCTACACCTTC.

The chain couples TRBV4-3 to TRBJ2-1; D gene unclear. Trimming stripped 2 bases from V and 6 bases from J, with 14 bases between. Per the germline V gene, CDR1 is LGHNA and CDR2 is YSLEER. The CDR3 runs 15 residues. DNA of the CDR3: TGCGCCAGCAGCCAACCCCGGGTGGGAATCAATGAGCAGTTCTTC. This codes for CASSQPRVGINEQFF.

The sample holds many counts of this clonotype. The J gene is TRBJ2-3, the V gene TRBV5-1, with D possibly TRBD2 on 6 matching bases. CDR3 length: 13 amino acids. V shed 5 bases and J shed 1 base, with 8 bases lying between them. Germline V gene data show CDR1 as SGHRS and CDR2 as YFSETQ. The CDR3 loop is CASRASGTDTQYF. The CDR3 bases are TGCGCCAGCAGGGCTAGCGGCACAGATACGCAGTATTTT.

The rearrangement uses TRBV12-3 or TRBV12-4 and TRBJ2-3; D ambiguous. The CDR3 sequence is 13 residues long. V lost 3 bases and J lost 8, with 12 bases in between. The CDR3 loop is CASSFLQWGTQYF. The CDR3 DNA is TGTGCCAGCAGTTTTCTACAGTGGGGTACGCAGTATTTT.